This T cell receptor (beta chain) was captured by sequencing in a study of T cells in women clearing cervical HPV infection. Study details: HLA type stays a possible confounder, typing being limited. Study-wide results and caveats: Cases carried less TRBV6-7 than controls: approximately 0.1% versus 0.16%. Effector/memory and HPV-specific T cells were not isolated, and association timing is unknown. CIN3+ cases had significantly higher TCR repertoire richness than controls, but evenness did not differ.

Details on this clone: Its cognate antigen is unknown. The missing CDR3 end, 3 residues past where the read stops, is filled in from the germline J gene. The same CDR3 is also encoded by other DNA sequences in this sample.

TCRdb's table, derived via immunoSEQ multiplex PCR, lists solely in-frame clones and lacks some. Its table records over 25,000 clones. The V gene end was trimmed by 3 bases and the J gene end by 11 bases; junction bases not matched to a gene: 10. Germline CDR1 ENHRY, CDR2 SYGVKD. The CDR3 spans 16 residues. Material for sequencing was blood buffy coat. The TCR sequence derives from a woman between 18 and 70 years old with a cervical HPV16 infection that either progressed to CIN3+ or cleared (not recorded which). This chain links TRBV10-3 with TRBJ1-6; 10 bases fit TRBD1. The chain's CDR3 is CAISDQRQGATAPLHF. Partial CDR3 DNA: TGTGCCATCAGTGACCAACGACAGGGGGCGACGGCACCC.